The next 26 T cell receptor beta chains were all read from a single sample in a study of regulatory T cells in long-lasting Graves disease (dated by TCRdb to the early 2020s). Library creation used multiplex PCR. The sequencer was an Illumina HiSeq 4000. To build TCR beta libraries, CDR3 regions were amplified by Arm-PCR using iRepertoire HTBI primers. Using fastp at Q25 and MiXCR, TCRdb reprocessed the public reads and kept productive beta chains. Each CDR3 protein appears once, grouped with its most common genes and DNA. Present in this sample are around 320,000 distinct CDR3 sequences, approximately 16% of which were seen just once. Just under 30% of the sample rests with the top ten. The time point tag for this specimen amounts to: newly diagnosed GD, antithyroid drugs for less than 3 months. RNA was extracted from PBMCs in TRIzol for both TCR sequencing and RNA sequencing. This same sample was also part of a study on T cells in Graves' hyperthyroidism and ophthalmopathy.

Material: peripheral blood mononuclear cells (PBMCs), obtained at new diagnosis, from a patient treated with antithyroid drugs. These receptors originate from a man aged 35-49 years with Graves disease. Donor details come from another sample of the same person, matched by shared clones.

The J gene is TRBJ1-2, the V gene TRBV2; 8 bases fit TRBD1. The germline gives CDR1 SNHLY, CDR2 FYNNEI. The CDR3 totals 14 residues. Losses at the gene ends were 8 bases for V and 5 bases for J; bases not matched to a gene: 10. CDR3: CASGTGSFNYGYTF. The CDR3 region has the DNA TGTGCCAGCGGGACAGGCTCCTTTAATTATGGCTACACCTTC.

The chain couples TRBV6-2 or TRBV6-3 to TRBJ1-4; the match to TRBD1 covers 7 bases. The germline gives CDR1 MNHEY, CDR2 SVGEGT. After removal of 1 base from V and 3 bases from J, the junction contained 2 bases not matched to a gene. This CDR3 has 15 residues. Written as DNA, the CDR3 is TGTGCCAGCAGTTACTATGGGACAGCTAATGAAAAACTGTTTTTT. It is translated as CASSYYGTANEKLFF.

This clonotype was detected many times. The chain couples TRBV2 to TRBJ2-1; D is perhaps TRBD1 (6 bases). The CDR3 has 14 amino acids. Germline lookup yields CDR1 SNHLY and CDR2 FYNNEI. V lost 5 bases to trimming and J lost 6 bases, with 14 bases between them. The CDR3 is CASSRRTEGNEQFF. The CDR3 DNA follows: TGTGCCAGCAGTCGGAGGACAGAGGGCAATGAGCAGTTCTTC.

This clonotype was observed many times. This chain connects TRBV20-1 to TRBJ1-1; 7 nucleotides match TRBD1. The CDR3 spans 14 residues. Germline CDR1 is DFQATT and CDR2 is SNEGSKA (reference sequence). V trimming: 0 bases; J trimming: 4 bases; junction bases outside the gene matches: 5. DNA for the CDR3: TGCAGTGCTAGAGAATTCAGACAGGGCACTGAAGCTTTCTTT. This gives the protein CSAREFRQGTEAFF.

This clonotype was found many times. V usage is TRBV2 and J usage is TRBJ1-2, with 7 bases identical to TRBD1. The J segment lost 7 bases and the V segment lost 6 bases, leaving 11 bases of the junction unmatched. CDR1 is SNHLY and CDR2 is FYNNEI in the germline V gene. This CDR3 spans 14 amino acids. The CDR3 spells CASSLSWTGSGYTF. DNA of the CDR3: TGTGCCAGCAGCCTCTCATGGACAGGTTCTGGCTACACCTTC.

CDR3 loop: CASSQVGAGEVSTEAFF. CDR3 sequence (DNA): TGCGCCAGCAGCCAAGTGGGTGCTGGGGAAGTCAGCACTGAAGCTTTCTTT. The J gene is TRBJ1-1, the V gene TRBV4-3; D unclear. The length of the CDR3 is 17 residues. Germline V lookup: CDR1 LGHNA, CDR2 YSLEER. V lost 1 base and J lost 4, with 19 bases in between.

This clonotype was counted ten times or more. The V call is TRBV18, the J call TRBJ1-1, with D unclear. The V and J ends lost 6 bases and 1 base respectively, with 24 bases between them. The V gene's germline CDR1 is KGHSH and CDR2 LQKENI. The CDR3 extends over 18 amino acids. CDR3 sequence: CASSPRPVQVVANTEAFF. The CDR3 DNA reads TGTGCCAGCTCCCCTCGGCCCGTGCAAGTGGTCGCGAACACTGAAGCTTTCTTT.

For this clonotype: This clone may be a read error of a much larger clone one base away. The gene calls are TRBV11-2 and TRBJ2-2, with D possibly TRBD2 on 6 matching bases. With 7 bases removed from V and 1 base from J, the gap between germline ends came to 22 bases. Germline lookup yields CDR1 SGHAT and CDR2 FQNNGV. There are 18 residues in the CDR3. The CDR3, as DNA: TGTGCCAGCACCAAATCTAGCGAGGGGTCATGGAACACCGGGGAGCTGTTTTTT. This translates into CASTKSSEGSWNTGELFF. Combining the CDR3 with reference TRBV11-2 and TRBJ2-2 gives the whole variable domain EAGVAQSPRYKIIEKRQSVAFWCNPISGHATLYWYQQILGQGPKLLIQFQNNGVVDDSQLPKDRFSAERLKGVDSTLKIQPAKLEDSAVYLCASTKSSEGSWNTGELFFGEGSRLTVL.

The V call is TRBV19, the J call TRBJ1-5, with a weak D call TRBD1 (6 bases). This CDR3 comprises 15 residues. The germline V gene has CDR1 LNHDA and CDR2 SQIVND (reference sequence). Between the trimmed V and J ends, which lost 8 bases and 2 bases, there was a span of 16 bases. The CDR3 region has the DNA TGTGCCAGTGGTGGGACGGGGGGCCGCAATCAGCCCCAGCATTTT. Its translation is CASGGTGGRNQPQHF.

This clonotype showed up many times. The V call is TRBV10-3, the J call TRBJ2-5; 7 bases fit TRBD1. The CDR3 totals 16 residues. Trimming took 3 bases from V and 3 from J; bases not matched to a gene: 10. The germline V gene encodes CDR1 ENHRY and CDR2 SYGVKD. The CDR3 region has the DNA TGTGCCATCAGTGACGGGACAGCCGGAACGGAAGAGACCCAGTACTTC. This encodes CAISDGTAGTEETQYF.

This clonotype has a count of ten or more. The junction shows a germline mismatch at one end, possibly a read error. The V gene is TRBV24-1, the J gene TRBJ2-5; 10 bases map to TRBD2. This CDR3 has 16 residues. The germline gives CDR1 KGHDR, CDR2 SFDVKD. The CDR3 DNA reads TGCGCCACCAGTGACAGAAGCGGGGGGGCTCCGGAGACCCAGTACTTC. It encodes CATSDRSGGAPETQYF.

In its sample, this clonotype was seen many times. The chain employs TRBV5-1 and TRBJ1-1, with D possibly matching TRBD1 (5 bases). Germline-derived CDR1 and CDR2 are SGHRS and YFSETQ. CDR3 length: 17 amino acids. The V and J ends lost 2 bases and 7 bases respectively, with 24 bases between them. CDR3 DNA sequence: TGCGCCAGCAGCTTTGCCGTCGGTGCAGGGCGGGATAGTGAAGCTTTCTTT. This sequence encodes CASSFAVGAGRDSEAFF.

This chain uses TRBV7-9 with TRBJ2-6; 10 bases align to TRBD1. Germline-derived CDR1 and CDR2 are SEHNR and FQNEAQ (reference sequence). V gave up 0 bases and J gave up 2 bases; unmatched junction bases: 13. This CDR3 has 21 residues. CDR3 DNA: TGTGCCAGCAGCTTAGCCATACCGGGACAGGGGATACTCACTGGGGCCAACGTCCTGACTTTC. This gives the protein CASSLAIPGQGILTGANVLTF.

A few counts support this clonotype. CDR3 coding DNA: TGTGCCAGCAGCTTTTTAGGGGTATCGTCCGATACGCAGTATTTT. Its translation: CASSFLGVSSDTQYF. The rearrangement joins TRBV7-2 to TRBJ2-3; perhaps TRBD1 as D (5 bases). Germline lookup yields CDR1 SGHTA and CDR2 FQGNSA. The CDR3 sequence is 15 residues long. V was trimmed by 3 bases and J by 6 bases, leaving 16 bases between them.

This clonotype was observed at least ten times. The chain couples TRBV29-1 to TRBJ2-5; 10 bases fit TRBD1. Trimming took 7 bases from V and 2 from J; bases not matched to a gene: 1. Germline CDR1 reads SQVTM; CDR2 reads ANQGSEA. The CDR3 is 12 residues long. The CDR3 region has the DNA TGCAGCGCGGACAGGGGGCAAGAGACCCAGTACTTC. It encodes CSADRGQETQYF. Variable domain in full (rest from reference TRBV29-1 and TRBJ2-5): SAVISQKPSRDICQRGTSLTIQCQVDSQVTMMFWYRQQPGQSLTLIATANQGSEATYESGFVIDKFPISRPNLTFSTLTVSNMSPEDSSIYLCSADRGQETQYFGPGTRLLVL.

The V gene is TRBV7-8, the J gene TRBJ2-1; TRBD2 matches 15 bases. The CDR3 totals 18 residues. The germline CDR1 and CDR2 sequences are SGHVS and FQNEAQ. V shed 10 bases and J 8 bases; nucleotides not matched to a gene: 18. The CDR3 region has the DNA TGTGCCACCACTCGGACTAGCGGGGGGGCCTTGTCTATGCATGAGCAGTTCTTC. This codes for CATTRTSGGALSMHEQFF.

This clonotype was counted between two and nine times. V and J are TRBV12-3 or TRBV12-4 and TRBJ1-1; D is unresolved. The CDR3 has 15 amino acids. Trimming took off 1 base at V and 0 bases at J, with 9 bases between the two ends. The CDR3: CASSLVSDLNTEAFF. CDR3 bases: TGTGCCAGCAGTTTAGTATCGGACCTGAACACTGAAGCTTTCTTT.

This clonotype came up many times. The chain employs TRBV12-3 or TRBV12-4 and TRBJ1-5, with D possibly matching TRBD1 (6 bases). The CDR3 extends over 14 amino acids. Trimming left V 1 base short and J 4 bases short, with 8 bases between. The CDR3 region is CASSLEGENQPQHF. In DNA form, the CDR3 reads TGTGCCAGCAGTTTAGAGGGGGAGAATCAGCCCCAGCATTTT.

The sample holds many counts of this clonotype. This sequence joins TRBV20-1 and TRBJ1-1; D is undetermined. Germline CDR1 DFQATT, CDR2 SNEGSKA (reference sequence). CDR3 length: 12 residues. This chain's CDR3 is CTVPEMNTEAFF. For the CDR3, the DNA is TGCACTGTGCCAGAAATGAACACTGAAGCTTTCTTT.

The genes are TRBV7-9 and TRBJ1-2; D gene unclear. The V gene lost 5 bases and the J gene lost 5 bases, with 15 bases spanning the gap. There are 14 residues in the CDR3. Germline-derived CDR1 and CDR2 are SEHNR and FQNEAQ (reference sequence). This chain's CDR3 is CASSQLGDGYGYTF. In DNA form, the CDR3 reads TGTGCCAGCAGCCAATTGGGAGATGGGTATGGCTACACCTTC. The complete variable domain, with remaining parts taken from reference TRBV7-9 and TRBJ1-2, reads DTGVSQNPRHKITKRGQNVTFRCDPISEHNRLYWYRQTLGQGPEFLTYFQNEAQLEKSRLLSDRFSAERPKGSFSTLEIQRTEQGDSAMYLCASSQLGDGYGYTFGSGTRLTVV.

This clonotype was detected ten times or more. The rearrangement joins TRBV10-3 to TRBJ2-3; 8 bases match TRBD1. Trimming cost V 7 bases and J 4 bases; bases outside gene matches: 10. Looked up from germline, CDR1 is ENHRY and CDR2 is SYGVKD. The CDR3 covers 15 residues. This CDR3 reads CAITGTLQGADTQYF. Written as DNA, the CDR3 is TGTGCCATCACGGGGACTCTACAGGGGGCAGATACGCAGTATTTT.

The chain is built from TRBV19 and TRBJ1-1; 7 bases match TRBD1. V gave up 3 bases and J gave up 5 bases; unmatched junction bases: 12. Per the germline V gene, CDR1 is LNHDA and CDR2 is SQIVND (reference sequence). The CDR3 is made up of 16 amino acids. The CDR3 here is CASSIGPGQPLTEAFF. DNA of the CDR3: TGTGCCAGTAGTATTGGACCGGGACAGCCACTGACTGAAGCTTTCTTT.

This clonotype was picked up many times. The CDR3 loop reads CASSTQNNQPQHF. The CDR3 DNA sequence: TGTGCCAGCTCAACACAGAACAATCAGCCCCAGCATTTT. The chain combines TRBV18 with TRBJ1-5; no reliable D call. V was shortened by 5 bases and J by 3 bases, with 8 bases between the two germline ends. The CDR3 has 13 amino acids. In germline, CDR1 is KGHSH, CDR2 LQKENI.

This clonotype was found many times. The rearrangement uses TRBV2 and TRBJ2-7, with D possibly being TRBD1 (6 bases). V lost 3 bases to trimming and J lost 3 bases, with 12 bases between them. The CDR3 is 14 residues long. Per germline, CDR1 SNHLY and CDR2 FYNNEI. The CDR3 loop reads CASSDQGQDYEQYF. The CDR3 DNA reads as TGTGCCAGCAGTGACCAGGGGCAAGACTACGAGCAGTACTTC.

The chain recombines TRBV5-1 with TRBJ2-1; TRBD2 agrees at 10 bases. V was clipped by 4 bases and J by 8 bases; unmatched bases: 3. This CDR3 contains 13 residues. Germline-derived CDR1 and CDR2 are SGHRS and YFSETQ. The CDR3 region has the DNA TGCGCCAGCAGCCTCGGGACTAGCGATGAGCAGTTCTTC. Protein sequence: CASSLGTSDEQFF.

This clonotype appeared many times. The V gene is TRBV12-3 or TRBV12-4, the J gene TRBJ2-5, with D hard to call. V lost 6 bases and J lost 5, with 10 bases in between. The CDR3 extends over 12 amino acids. The CDR3 DNA reads TGTGCCAGCAGATCGGACCTCGAGACCCAGTACTTC. Encoded protein: CASRSDLETQYF.